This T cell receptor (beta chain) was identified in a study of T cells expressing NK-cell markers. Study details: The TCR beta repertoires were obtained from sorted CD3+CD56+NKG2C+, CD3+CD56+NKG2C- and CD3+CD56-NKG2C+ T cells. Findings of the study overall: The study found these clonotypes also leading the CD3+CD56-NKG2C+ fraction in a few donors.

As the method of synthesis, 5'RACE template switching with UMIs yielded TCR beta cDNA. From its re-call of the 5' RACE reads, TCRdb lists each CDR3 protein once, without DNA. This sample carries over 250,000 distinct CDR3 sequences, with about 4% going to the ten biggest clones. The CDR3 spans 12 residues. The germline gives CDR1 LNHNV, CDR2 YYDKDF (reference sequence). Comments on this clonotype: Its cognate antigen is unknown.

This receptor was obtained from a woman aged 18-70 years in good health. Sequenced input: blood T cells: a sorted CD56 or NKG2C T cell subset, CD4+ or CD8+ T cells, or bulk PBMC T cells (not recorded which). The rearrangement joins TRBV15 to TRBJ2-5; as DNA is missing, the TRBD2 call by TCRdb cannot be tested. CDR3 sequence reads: CATSKRGRGPYF.